The entry that follows covers one T cell receptor (beta chain) sequence. The germline V gene has CDR1 WSHSY and CDR2 SAAADI. The CDR3 is 15 amino acids. V was clipped by 0 bases and J by 2 bases, with 9 bases between them. This record belongs to a study of shared T cell receptors in the human thymus. The repertoire was sequenced with immunoSEQ multiplex PCR; TCRdb's copy has only in-frame clones and lacks some. The profile covers hundreds of thousands of clones, with around 87% appearing a single time and under 0.01% taken by the ten largest. This same sample was also taken into another study, of human thymus T cells.

The chain has TRBV10-2 and TRBJ2-3; D gene ambiguous. Sequenced sample: thymocytes. The sequence derives from a boy younger than two with a congenital heart defect. CDR3 coding DNA: TGCGCCAGCAGTGAGTCGGGCCCGCACACAGATACGCAGTATTTT. It yields the protein CASSESGPHTDTQYF.